This is a list of T cell receptor beta chains from one sample in a study of yellow fever vaccine responses in identical twins. TCRdb itself ran the RT-PCR reads through MiXCR, one entry per CDR3 protein. The sample contains more than 1,000 distinct CDR3 sequences, approximately 90% of which appear only once. Source: T cells from blood (PBMCs), unsorted or a sorted subset (not recorded which), taken before or after yellow fever vaccination (not recorded which). These receptor sequences come from a woman aged 18-30 years who received the yellow fever vaccine. Each CDR3 is given with its conserved first and last residue. Each record gives: J gene, CDR3 length, V gene, CDR3 protein.

TRBJ2-3 14 TRBV4-3 CASSQTAGVDTQYF
TRBJ2-5 13 TRBV19 CASSMRLQETQYF
TRBJ2-3 14 TRBV29-1 CSVGRDTSPDTQYF
TRBJ2-7 15 TRBV12-3/TRBV12-4 CASSLQGASSYEQYF
TRBJ2-3 14 TRBV11-3 CATKRGGFTDTQYF
TRBJ2-1 16 TRBV24-1 CATSAPTGQKNNEQFF
TRBJ1-2 13 TRBV4-3 CASSQDPSYGYTF
TRBJ2-7 15 TRBV23-1 CASSQSGLSLYEQYF
TRBJ2-1 16 TRBV2 CASSPSSGSPNNEQFF
TRBJ2-7 17 TRBV5-1 CASSPGLAGGPNYEQYF
TRBJ2-1 13 TRBV14 CASSHRWESEQFF
TRBJ2-3 17 TRBV7-6 CASSLTSSAGVTDTQYF
TRBJ2-3 16 TRBV11-3 CASSKNRGSGTDTQYF
TRBJ2-7 14 TRBV6-5 CASSYSGTSYEQYF
TRBJ1-5 16 TRBV23-1 CASSQPGTMVPQPQHF
TRBJ1-2 13 TRBV7-9 CASSLEGNYGHTF
TRBJ2-5 14 TRBV29-1 CSVGWTSGRGAQYF
TRBJ1-1 12 TRBV6-1 CASSEGHRAAFF
TRBJ2-7 12 TRBV7-6 CASSQPPYEQYF
TRBJ2-5 14 TRBV4-1 CASSQGIVQETQYF
TRBJ1-2 13 TRBV7-2 CASSLARPYGYTF
TRBJ2-4 15 TRBV20-1 CSARVPHPTKNIQYF
TRBJ2-5 15 TRBV2 CASSARGLAQETQYF
TRBJ2-7 12 TRBV6-2/TRBV6-3 CASSRADYEQYF
TRBJ2-1 16 TRBV7-9 CASSLAGTSRSNEQFF
TRBJ1-2 12 TRBV2 CASSARHYGYTF
TRBJ2-3 15 TRBV20-1 CSASLSGGITDTQYF
TRBJ1-1 15 TRBV11-1 CASTTRGSLNTEAFF
TRBJ2-1 11 TRBV11-1 CASSYNSEQFF
TRBJ2-2 11 TRBV29-1 CSVQGNGELFF
TRBJ2-1 13 TRBV11-2 CASSSLDRNEQFF
TRBJ2-7 13 TRBV2 CARGQTRSYEQYF
TRBJ1-3 14 TRBV10-3 CATALGGSGNTIYF
TRBJ1-5 15 TRBV20-1 CSAPPPGPGNQPQHF
TRBJ2-2 15 TRBV7-1 CASSSGTHNTGELFF
TRBJ2-1 15 TRBV12-3/TRBV12-4 CASTPGRGAYNEQFF
TRBJ2-6 16 TRBV5-1 CASSGTALSGANVLTF
TRBJ1-6 15 TRBV9 CASSVVGTGNSPLHF
TRBJ2-1 12 TRBV15 CATSRGYNEQFF
TRBJ1-6 15 TRBV20-1 CSARPPGTRYSPLHF
TRBJ2-5 16 TRBV7-6 CASSLVKGLVQETQYF
TRBJ2-5 17 TRBV7-3 CASSLSLRAVRQETQYF
TRBJ2-5 17 TRBV13 CASSAPPIAFQRETQYF
TRBJ2-1 18 TRBV4-1 CASSPLDMGLAGDNEQFF